This T cell receptor (beta chain) was profiled in a study of patients and donors after allogeneic stem cell transplantation. This clonotype turned up a few times. TCRdb passed the RT-PCR reads through MiXCR, listing each CDR3 protein once. Among roughly 960,000 distinct CDR3 sequences, 18% were seen once, and the ten largest hold 5% to 6.5%. CDR1 is MNHNS, CDR2 SASEGT, per germline. V was pared by 8 bases and J by 3 bases, with 19 bases between. This CDR3 has 15 amino acids. The chain links TRBV6-1 to TRBJ1-2; D is uncertain. This receptor was identified in a human donor who was either an allogeneic HSCT recipient or a stem cell or donor lymphocyte infusion donor (not recorded which). It is not recorded whose cells these are; they may come from a transplant donor. The specimen sequenced was blood, either unsorted or a sorted T cell fraction (not recorded which). The CDR3 DNA is TGTGCCAGCGGAGAAAGGGCGGAGAGATACTATGGCTACACCTTC. This gives the protein CASGERAERYYGYTF.